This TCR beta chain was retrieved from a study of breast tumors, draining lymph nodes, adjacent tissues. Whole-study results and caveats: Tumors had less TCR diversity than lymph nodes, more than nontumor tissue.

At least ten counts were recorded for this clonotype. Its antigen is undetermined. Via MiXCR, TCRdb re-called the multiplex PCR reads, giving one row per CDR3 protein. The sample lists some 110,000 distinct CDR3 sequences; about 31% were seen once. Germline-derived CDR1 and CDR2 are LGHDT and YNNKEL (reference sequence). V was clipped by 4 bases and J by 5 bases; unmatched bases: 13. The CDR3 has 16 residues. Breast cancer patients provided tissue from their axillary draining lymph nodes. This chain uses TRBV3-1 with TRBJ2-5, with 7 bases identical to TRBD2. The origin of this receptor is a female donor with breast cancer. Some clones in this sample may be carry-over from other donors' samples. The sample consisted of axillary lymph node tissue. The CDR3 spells CASSRGGQPLSETQYF. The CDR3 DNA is TGTGCCAGCAGCCGGGGAGGGCAGCCTTTATCTGAGACCCAGTACTTC.